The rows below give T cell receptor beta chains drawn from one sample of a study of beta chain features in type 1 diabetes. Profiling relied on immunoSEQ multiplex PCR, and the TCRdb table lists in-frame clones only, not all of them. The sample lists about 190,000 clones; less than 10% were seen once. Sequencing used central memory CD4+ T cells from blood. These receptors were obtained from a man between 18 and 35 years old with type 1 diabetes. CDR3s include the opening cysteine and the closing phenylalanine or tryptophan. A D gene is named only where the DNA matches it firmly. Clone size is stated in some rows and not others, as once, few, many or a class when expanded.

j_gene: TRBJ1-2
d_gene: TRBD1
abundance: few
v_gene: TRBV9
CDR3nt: TGTGCCAGCAGCTTAGGACAGGGGGACTATGGCTACACCTTC
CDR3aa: CASSLGQGDYGYTF

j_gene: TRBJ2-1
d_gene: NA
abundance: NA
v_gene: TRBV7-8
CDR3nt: TGTGCCAGCAGCCTCCGGGACTTTCCCTACAATGAGCAGTTCTTC
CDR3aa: CASSLRDFPYNEQFF

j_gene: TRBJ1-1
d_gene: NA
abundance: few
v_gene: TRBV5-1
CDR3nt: TGCGCCAGCCGGGAATTGGTGGGGGCGAACACTGAAGCTTTCTTT
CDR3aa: CASRELVGANTEAFF

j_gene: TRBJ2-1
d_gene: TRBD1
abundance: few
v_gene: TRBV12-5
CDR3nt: TGTGCTAGTGGCTCAGGTACAGGGGGTATAGGCGATGAGCAGTTCTTC
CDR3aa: CASGSGTGGIGDEQFF

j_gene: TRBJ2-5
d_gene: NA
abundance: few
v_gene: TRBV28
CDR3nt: TGTGCCAGCAACTCTCCTACAGGGCGCCAAGAGACCCAGTACTTC
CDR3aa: CASNSPTGRQETQYF

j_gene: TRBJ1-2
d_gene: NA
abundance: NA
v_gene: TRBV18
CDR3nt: TGTGCCAGCTCACCGAGGGGGATTAGCTATGGCTACACCTTC
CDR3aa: CASSPRGISYGYTF

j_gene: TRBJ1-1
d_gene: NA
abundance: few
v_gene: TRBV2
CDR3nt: TGTGCCAGCAGTGGGGGACGGGGGGCCACTGAAGCTTTCTTT
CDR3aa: CASSGGRGATEAFF

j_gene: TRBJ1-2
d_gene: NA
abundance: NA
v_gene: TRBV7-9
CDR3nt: TGTGCCAGCAGCCACACAGGAACTATGGGCTACACCTTC
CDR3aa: CASSHTGTMGYTF

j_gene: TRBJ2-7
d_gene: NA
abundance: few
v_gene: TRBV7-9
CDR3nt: TGTGCCAGCAGCCAAAACCTCCGCCTCTGGGCCGAGCAGTACTTC
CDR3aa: CASSQNLRLWAEQYF

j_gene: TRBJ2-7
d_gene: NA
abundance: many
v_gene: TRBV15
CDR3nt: TGTGCCACCAGCAGAGATCCGAGTCTAGAGGACGAGCAGTACTTC
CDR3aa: CATSRDPSLEDEQYF

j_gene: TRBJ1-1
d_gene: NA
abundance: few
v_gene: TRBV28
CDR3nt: TGTGCCACAAACGTAGGGGACACTGAAGCTTTCTTT
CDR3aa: CATNVGDTEAFF

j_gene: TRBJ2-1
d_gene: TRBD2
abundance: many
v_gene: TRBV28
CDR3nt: TGTGCCAGCAGTTCAACGGCTAGCGGGAGTGCAAGGGGCGCCTACAATGAGCAGTTCTTC
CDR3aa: CASSSTASGSARGAYNEQFF

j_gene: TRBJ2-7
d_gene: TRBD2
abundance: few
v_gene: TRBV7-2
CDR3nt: TGTGCCAGCAGCCCGGGGGGATACGAGCAGTACTTC
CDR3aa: CASSPGGYEQYF

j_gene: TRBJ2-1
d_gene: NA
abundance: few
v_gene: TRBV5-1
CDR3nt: TGCGCCAGCAGCTTGGGTACAGGCTACAATGAGCAGTTCTTC
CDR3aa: CASSLGTGYNEQFF

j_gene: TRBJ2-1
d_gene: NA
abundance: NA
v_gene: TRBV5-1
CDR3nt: TGCGCCAGCAGCTTGGCCGACTACCGCAATGAGCAGTTCTTC
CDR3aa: CASSLADYRNEQFF

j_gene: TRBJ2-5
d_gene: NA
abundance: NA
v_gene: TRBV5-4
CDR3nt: TGCGCCAGCAGCCTCGTAGGGGGGGCTGGGGAGACCCAGTACTTC
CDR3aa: CASSLVGGAGETQYF

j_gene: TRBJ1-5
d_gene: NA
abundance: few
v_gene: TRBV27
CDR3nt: TGTGCCAGCTCAGCGAGGATAAGCCAGCCCCAGCATTTT
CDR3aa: CASSARISQPQHF

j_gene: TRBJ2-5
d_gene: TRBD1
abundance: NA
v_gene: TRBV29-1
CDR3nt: TGCAGCGTTGAAGTGACGGAGCAGGGGGACCAGTACTTC
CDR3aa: CSVEVTEQGDQYF

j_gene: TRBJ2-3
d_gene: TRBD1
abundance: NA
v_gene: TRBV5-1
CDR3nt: TGCGCCAGCAGCTTGGGGACAGGGGAAGCAGATACGCAGTATTTT
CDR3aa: CASSLGTGEADTQYF

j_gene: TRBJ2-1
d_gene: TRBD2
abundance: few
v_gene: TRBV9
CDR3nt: TGTGCCAGCAGCAGAGCGGGAGCCCCGCGCGATGAGCAGTTCTTC
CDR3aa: CASSRAGAPRDEQFF

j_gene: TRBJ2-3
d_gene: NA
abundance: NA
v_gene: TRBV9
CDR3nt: TGTGCCAGCAGCGTATCCGGGATCAAGACAGATACGCAGTATTTT
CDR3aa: CASSVSGIKTDTQYF

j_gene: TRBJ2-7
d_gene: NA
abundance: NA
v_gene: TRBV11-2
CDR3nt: TGTGCCAGCAGCTTAGTCTCGGACGAGCAGTACTTC
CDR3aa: CASSLVSDEQYF

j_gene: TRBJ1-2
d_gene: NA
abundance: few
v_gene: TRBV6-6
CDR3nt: TGTGCCAGCAGTGACACAGGGCTCTATGGCTACACCTTC
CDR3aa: CASSDTGLYGYTF